The text below deals with one T cell receptor beta chain. The target antigen is unknown. The data originate from a study of cytomegalovirus exposure and HLA in healthy donors. Study findings and constraints: In an earlier analysis, in several hundred donors, most V segments appeared productive either ~87% or ~30% of the time. Researchers catalogued under 200 TCR beta chains as cytomegalovirus-associated.

CDR3 length: 13 amino acids. The V gene's germline CDR1 is SGHTA and CDR2 FQGNSA. V lost 4 bases to trimming and J lost 4 bases, with 7 bases between them. The PCR made use of 60 Vbeta and 13 Jbeta primers. This table comes from immunoSEQ multiplex PCR, and its TCRdb copy is limited to in-frame clones, with some not included. The sample has tens of thousands of clones; around 75% are singletons. Material: PBMCs. The receptor comes from a man aged 35-49 years in good health and CMV-seronegative. The V gene is TRBV7-2, the J gene TRBJ2-2; D may be TRBD1 (5 bases). CDR3 nucleotide sequence: TGTGCCAGCAGCTCGACAGTCACCGGGGAGCTGTTTTTT. Protein: CASSSTVTGELFF.